A selection of T cell receptor beta chains follows, all from one sample in a study of T cells in Graves' hyperthyroidism and ophthalmopathy. One entry per CDR3 protein, called by TCRdb with MiXCR from the multiplex PCR reads. The top ten clones hold 17% of a sample with some 570,000 distinct CDR3 sequences, roughly 17% of them seen once. What was sequenced was blood. Source of these receptors: a woman between 18 and 29 years old with Graves' ophthalmopathy. Each CDR3 is given with its conserved first and last residue. Fields, in order: CDR3 protein, CDR3 DNA, J gene, clone size, V gene, D gene. D genes are given only for firm matches. Size is omitted from some rows. Given values are once, few, many or a class for expanded clones.

CASSSGTSDLSYEQYF	TGCGCCAGCAGCAGCGGGACTAGCGACCTTTCCTACGAGCAGTACTTC	TRBJ2-7	.	TRBV4-1	TRBD2
CASTRTEMNTEAFF	TGTGCCAGCACCCGGACGGAAATGAACACTGAAGCTTTCTTT	TRBJ1-1	many	TRBV28	.
CASSPRNYNEQFF	TGTGCATCTTCCCCCCGGAATTACAATGAGCAGTTCTTC	TRBJ2-1	many	TRBV2	.
CASSSVVDSNQPQHF	TGTGCCAGCAGTTCAGTAGTTGATAGCAATCAGCCCCAGCATTTT	TRBJ1-5	many	TRBV27	.
CASSDSGAVKETQYF	TGTGCCAGCAGTGATTCAGGGGCAGTTAAAGAGACCCAGTACTTC	TRBJ2-5	many	TRBV6-1	.
CSVERHRMNTEAFF	TGCAGCGTTGAAAGACATCGGATGAACACTGAAGCTTTCTTT	TRBJ1-1	.	TRBV29-1	.
CASSYTPGTQYF	TGTGCCAGCAGTTACACGCCAGGGACCCAGTACTTC	TRBJ2-5	few	TRBV6-5	.
CASSQGAAGNTEAFF	TGTGCCAGCAGCCAAGGCGCGGCTGGGAACACTGAAGCTTTCTTT	TRBJ1-1	few	TRBV3-1	.
CSVEEGRSYEQYF	TGCAGCGTTGAAGAGGGACGGTCCTACGAGCAGTACTTC	TRBJ2-7	.	TRBV29-1	.
CAATTGTAFF	TGTGCCGCGACGACGGGAACGGCTTTCTTT	TRBJ1-1	many	TRBV30	.
CASSSDSLIPYNEQFF	TGTGCCAGCAGTTCCGACAGTCTGATACCATACAATGAGCAGTTCTTC	TRBJ2-1	many	TRBV6-1	.